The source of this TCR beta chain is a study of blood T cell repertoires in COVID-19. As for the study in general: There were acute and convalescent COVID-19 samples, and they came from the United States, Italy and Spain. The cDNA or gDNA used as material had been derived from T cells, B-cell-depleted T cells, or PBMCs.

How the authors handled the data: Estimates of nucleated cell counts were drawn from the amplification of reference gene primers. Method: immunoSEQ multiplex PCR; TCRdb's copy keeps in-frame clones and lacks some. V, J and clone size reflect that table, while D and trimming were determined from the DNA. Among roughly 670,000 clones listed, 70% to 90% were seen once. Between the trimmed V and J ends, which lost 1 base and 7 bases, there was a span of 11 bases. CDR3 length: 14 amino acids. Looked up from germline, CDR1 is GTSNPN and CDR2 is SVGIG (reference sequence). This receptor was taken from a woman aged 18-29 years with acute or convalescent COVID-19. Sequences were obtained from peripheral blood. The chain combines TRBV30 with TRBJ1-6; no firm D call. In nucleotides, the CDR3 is TGTGCCTGGAGTGCGACACGGTTGAATTCACCCCTCCACTTT. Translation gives CAWSATRLNSPLHF.